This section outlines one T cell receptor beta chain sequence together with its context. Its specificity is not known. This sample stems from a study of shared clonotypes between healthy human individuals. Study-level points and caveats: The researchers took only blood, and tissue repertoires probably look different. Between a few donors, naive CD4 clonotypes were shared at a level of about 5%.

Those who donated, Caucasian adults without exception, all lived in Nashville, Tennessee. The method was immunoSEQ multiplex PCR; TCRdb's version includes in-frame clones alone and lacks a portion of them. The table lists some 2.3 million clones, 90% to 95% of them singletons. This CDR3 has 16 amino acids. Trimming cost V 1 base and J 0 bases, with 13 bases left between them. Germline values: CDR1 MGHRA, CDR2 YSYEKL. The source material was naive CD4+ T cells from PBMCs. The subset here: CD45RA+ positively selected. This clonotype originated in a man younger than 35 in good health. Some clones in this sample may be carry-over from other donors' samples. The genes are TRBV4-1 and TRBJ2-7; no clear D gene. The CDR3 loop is CASSQGRGRSSYEQYF. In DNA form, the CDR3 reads TGCGCCAGCAGCCAAGGCCGCGGACGGAGCTCCTACGAGCAGTACTTC.